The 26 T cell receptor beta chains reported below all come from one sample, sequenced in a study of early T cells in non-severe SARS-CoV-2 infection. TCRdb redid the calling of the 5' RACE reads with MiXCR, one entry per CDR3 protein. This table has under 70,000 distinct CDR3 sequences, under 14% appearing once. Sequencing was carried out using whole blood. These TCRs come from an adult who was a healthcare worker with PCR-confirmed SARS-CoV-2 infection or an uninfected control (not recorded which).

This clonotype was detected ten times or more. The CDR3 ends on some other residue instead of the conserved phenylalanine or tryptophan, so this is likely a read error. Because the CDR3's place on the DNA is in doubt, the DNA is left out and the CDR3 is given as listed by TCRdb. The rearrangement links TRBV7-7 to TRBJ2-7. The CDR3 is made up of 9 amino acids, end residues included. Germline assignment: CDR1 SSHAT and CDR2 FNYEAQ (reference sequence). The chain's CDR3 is CASSNQTVI.

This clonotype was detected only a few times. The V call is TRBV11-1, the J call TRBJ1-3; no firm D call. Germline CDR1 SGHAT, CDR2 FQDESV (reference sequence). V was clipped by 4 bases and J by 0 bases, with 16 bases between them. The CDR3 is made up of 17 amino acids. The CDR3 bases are TGTGCCAGCAGCTGGCTCGGAGGGCGAAACTCTGGAAACACCATATATTTT. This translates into CASSWLGGRNSGNTIYF.

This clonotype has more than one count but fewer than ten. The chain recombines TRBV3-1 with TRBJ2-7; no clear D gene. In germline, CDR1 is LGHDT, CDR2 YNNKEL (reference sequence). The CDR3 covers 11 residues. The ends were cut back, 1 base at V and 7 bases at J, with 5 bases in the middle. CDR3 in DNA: TGTGCCAGCAGCCAAGTGGAGGAGCAGTACTTC. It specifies CASSQVEEQYF.

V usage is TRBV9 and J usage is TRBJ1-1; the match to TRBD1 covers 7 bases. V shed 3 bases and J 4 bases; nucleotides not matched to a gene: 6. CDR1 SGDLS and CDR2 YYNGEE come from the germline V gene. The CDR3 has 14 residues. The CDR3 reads CASSEEGDSTEAFF. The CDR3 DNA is TGTGCCAGCAGCGAAGAAGGGGACAGCACTGAAGCTTTCTTT.

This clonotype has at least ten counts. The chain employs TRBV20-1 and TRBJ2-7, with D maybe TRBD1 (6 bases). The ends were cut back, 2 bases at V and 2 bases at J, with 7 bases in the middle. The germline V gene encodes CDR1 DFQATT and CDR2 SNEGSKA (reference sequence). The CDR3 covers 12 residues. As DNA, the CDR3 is TGCAGTGCTAGACCAGGGGCCTACGAGCAGTACTTC. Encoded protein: CSARPGAYEQYF.

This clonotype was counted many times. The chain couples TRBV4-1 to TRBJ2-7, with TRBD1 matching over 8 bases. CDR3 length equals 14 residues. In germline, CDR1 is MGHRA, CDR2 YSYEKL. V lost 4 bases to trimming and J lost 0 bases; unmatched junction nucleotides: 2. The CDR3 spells CASSLGQGSYEQYF. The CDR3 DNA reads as TGCGCCAGCAGCCTCGGACAGGGCTCCTACGAGCAGTACTTC.

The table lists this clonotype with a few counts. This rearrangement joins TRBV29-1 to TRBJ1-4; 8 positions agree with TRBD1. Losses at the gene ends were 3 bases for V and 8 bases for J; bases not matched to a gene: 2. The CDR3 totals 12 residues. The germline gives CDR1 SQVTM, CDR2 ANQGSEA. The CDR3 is CSVDTGGEKLFF. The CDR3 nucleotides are TGCAGCGTTGATACAGGGGGAGAAAAACTGTTTTTT.

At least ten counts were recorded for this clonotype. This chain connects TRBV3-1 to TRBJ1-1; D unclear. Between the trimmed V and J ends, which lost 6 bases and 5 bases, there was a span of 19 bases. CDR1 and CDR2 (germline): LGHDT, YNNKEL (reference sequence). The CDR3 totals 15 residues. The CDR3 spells CASSHSGRSETEAFF. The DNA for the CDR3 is TGTGCCAGCAGTCATTCCGGGCGCTCAGAAACTGAAGCTTTCTTT.

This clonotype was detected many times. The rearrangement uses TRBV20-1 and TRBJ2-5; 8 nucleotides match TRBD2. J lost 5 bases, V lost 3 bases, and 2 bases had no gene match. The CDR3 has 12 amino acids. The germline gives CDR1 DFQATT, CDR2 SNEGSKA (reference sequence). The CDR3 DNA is TGCAGTGCTAGCGGGGGGGATGAGACCCAGTACTTC. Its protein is CSASGGDETQYF.

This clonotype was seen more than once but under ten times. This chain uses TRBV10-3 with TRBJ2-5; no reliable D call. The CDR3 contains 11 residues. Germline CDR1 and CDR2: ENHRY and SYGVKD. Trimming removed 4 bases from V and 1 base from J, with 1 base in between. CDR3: CAISGQETQYF. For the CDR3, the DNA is TGTGCCATCAGTGGCCAAGAGACCCAGTACTTC.

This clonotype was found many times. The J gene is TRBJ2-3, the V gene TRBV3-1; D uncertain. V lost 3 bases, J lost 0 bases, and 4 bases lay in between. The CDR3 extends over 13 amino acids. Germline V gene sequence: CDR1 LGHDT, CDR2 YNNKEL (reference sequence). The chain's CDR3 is CASSHGSTDTQYF. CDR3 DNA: TGTGCCAGCAGCCACGGGAGCACAGATACGCAGTATTTT.

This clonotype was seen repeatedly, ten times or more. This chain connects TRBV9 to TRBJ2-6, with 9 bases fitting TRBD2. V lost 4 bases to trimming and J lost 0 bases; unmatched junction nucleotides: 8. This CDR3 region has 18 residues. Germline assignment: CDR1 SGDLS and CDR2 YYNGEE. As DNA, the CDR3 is TGTGCCAGCAGCCCCGGACTAGCGTCTCGCTCTGGGGCCAACGTCCTGACTTTC. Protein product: CASSPGLASRSGANVLTF.

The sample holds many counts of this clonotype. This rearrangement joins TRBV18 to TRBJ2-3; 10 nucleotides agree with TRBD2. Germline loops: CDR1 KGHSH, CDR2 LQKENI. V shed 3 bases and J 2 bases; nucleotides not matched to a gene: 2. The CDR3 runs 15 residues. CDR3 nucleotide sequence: TGTGCCAGCTCACCCCTAGCGGGAGACACAGATACGCAGTATTTT. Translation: CASSPLAGDTDTQYF.

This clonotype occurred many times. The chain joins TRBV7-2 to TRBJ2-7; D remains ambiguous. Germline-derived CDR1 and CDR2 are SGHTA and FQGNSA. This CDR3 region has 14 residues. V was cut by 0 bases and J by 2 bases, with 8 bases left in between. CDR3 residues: CASSLAITTYEQYF. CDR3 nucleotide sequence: TGTGCCAGCAGCTTAGCGATCACCACCTACGAGCAGTACTTC.

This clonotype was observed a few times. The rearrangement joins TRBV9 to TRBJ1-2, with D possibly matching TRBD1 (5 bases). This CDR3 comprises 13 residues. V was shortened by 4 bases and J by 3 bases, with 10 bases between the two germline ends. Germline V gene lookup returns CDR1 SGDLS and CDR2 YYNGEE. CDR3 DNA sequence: TGTGCCAGCAGCCCAGGGCGCTACTATGGCTACACCTTC. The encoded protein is CASSPGRYYGYTF.

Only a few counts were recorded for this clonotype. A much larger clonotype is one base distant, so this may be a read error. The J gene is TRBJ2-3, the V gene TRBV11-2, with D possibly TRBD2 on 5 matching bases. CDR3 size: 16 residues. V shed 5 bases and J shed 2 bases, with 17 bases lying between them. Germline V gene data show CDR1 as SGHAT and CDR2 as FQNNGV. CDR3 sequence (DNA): TGTGCCAGCAGCCCGACGCTGAGCGGCCCCACAGATACGCAGTATTTT. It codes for CASSPTLSGPTDTQYF.

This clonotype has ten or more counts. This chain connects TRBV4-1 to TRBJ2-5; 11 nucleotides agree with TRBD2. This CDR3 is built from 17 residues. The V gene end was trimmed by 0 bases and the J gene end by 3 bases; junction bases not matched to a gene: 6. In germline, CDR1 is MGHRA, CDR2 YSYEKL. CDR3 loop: CASSQDLAGGLKETQYF. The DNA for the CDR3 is TGCGCCAGCAGCCAAGATTTAGCGGGGGGGCTTAAAGAGACCCAGTACTTC.

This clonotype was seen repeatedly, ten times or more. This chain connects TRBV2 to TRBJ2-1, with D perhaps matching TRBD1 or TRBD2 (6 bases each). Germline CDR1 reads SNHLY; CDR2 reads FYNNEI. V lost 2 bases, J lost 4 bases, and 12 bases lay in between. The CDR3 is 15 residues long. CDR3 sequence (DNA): TGTGCCAGCAGTGAAAACGGGGGCCCTTACAATGAGCAGTTCTTC. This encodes CASSENGGPYNEQFF.

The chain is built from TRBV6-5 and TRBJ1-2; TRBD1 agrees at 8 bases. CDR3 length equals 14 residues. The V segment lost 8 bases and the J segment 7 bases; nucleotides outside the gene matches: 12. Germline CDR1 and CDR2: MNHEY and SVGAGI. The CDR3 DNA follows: TGTGCCAGCGCAGGGGGCGTGAGCCGCAGTGGCTACACCTTC. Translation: CASAGGVSRSGYTF.

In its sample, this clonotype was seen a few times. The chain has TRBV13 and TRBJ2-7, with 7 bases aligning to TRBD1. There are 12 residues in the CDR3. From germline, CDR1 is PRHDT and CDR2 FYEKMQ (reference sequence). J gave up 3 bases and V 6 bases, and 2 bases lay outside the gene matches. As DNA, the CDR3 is TGTGCCAGCAGACAGGGGAGCTACGAGCAGTACTTC. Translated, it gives CASRQGSYEQYF.

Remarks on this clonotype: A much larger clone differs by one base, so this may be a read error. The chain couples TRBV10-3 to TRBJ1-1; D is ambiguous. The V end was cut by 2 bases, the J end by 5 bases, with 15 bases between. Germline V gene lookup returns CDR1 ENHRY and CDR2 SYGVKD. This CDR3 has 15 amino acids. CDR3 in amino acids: CAISETSWRNTEAFF. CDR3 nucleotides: TGTGCCATCAGTGAGACCTCGTGGAGGAATACTGAAGCTTTCTTT.

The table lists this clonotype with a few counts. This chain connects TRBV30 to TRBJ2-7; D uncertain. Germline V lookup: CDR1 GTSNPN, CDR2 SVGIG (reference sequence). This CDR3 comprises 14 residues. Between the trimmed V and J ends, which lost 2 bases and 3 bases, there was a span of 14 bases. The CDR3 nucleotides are TGTGCCTGGAGTTCGGGTAGGAACTTCTACGAGCAGTACTTC. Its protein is CAWSSGRNFYEQYF.

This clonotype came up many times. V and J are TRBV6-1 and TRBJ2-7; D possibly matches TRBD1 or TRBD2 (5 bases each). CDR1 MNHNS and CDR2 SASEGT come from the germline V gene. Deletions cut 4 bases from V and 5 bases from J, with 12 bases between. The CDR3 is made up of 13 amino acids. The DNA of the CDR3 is TGTGCCAGCAGTGGGGGGACCTGGCACGAGCAGTACTTC. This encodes CASSGGTWHEQYF.

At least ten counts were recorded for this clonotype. The CDR3 protein is CASSWTSGPWETQYF. Written as DNA, the CDR3 is TGTGCCAGCAGCTGGACTTCGGGCCCCTGGGAGACCCAGTACTTC. J is TRBJ2-5 and V is TRBV5-6; D is possibly TRBD2 (5 bases). The CDR3 sequence is 15 residues long. Germline V lookup: CDR1 SGHDT, CDR2 YYEEEE. Trimming removed 3 bases from V and 5 bases from J, with 17 bases in between.

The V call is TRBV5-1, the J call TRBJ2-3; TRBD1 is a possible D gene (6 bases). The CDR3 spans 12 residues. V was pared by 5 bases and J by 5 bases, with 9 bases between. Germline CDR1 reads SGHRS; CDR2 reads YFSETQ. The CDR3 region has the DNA TGCGCCAGCAGAGGCAGGGGAGATACGCAGTATTTT. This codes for CASRGRGDTQYF.

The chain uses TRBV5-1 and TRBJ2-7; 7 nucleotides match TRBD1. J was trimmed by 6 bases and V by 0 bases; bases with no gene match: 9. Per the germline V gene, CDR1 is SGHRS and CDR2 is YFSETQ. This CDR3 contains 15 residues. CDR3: CASSLGGPEGAEQYF. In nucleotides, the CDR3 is TGCGCCAGCAGCTTGGGCGGACCCGAGGGGGCCGAGCAGTACTTC. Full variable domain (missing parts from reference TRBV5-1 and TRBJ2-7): KAGVTQTPRYLIKTRGQQVTLSCSPISGHRSVSWYQQTPGQGLQFLFEYFSETQRNKGNFPGRFSGRQFSNSRSEMNVSTLELGDSALYLCASSLGGPEGAEQYFGPGTRLTVT.